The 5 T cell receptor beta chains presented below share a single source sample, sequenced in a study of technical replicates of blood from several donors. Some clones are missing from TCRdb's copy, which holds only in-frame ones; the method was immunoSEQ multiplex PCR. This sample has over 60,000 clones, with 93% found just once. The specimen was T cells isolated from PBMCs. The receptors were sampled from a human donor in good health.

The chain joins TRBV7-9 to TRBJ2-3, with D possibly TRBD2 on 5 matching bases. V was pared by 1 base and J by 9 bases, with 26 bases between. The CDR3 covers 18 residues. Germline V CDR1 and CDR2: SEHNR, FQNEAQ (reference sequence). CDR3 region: CASSLDNSGDVALLTQYF. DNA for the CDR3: TGTGCCAGCAGCTTAGATAATTCCGGGGATGTGGCCCTATTAACGCAGTATTTT.

CDR3 sequence (DNA): TGTGCCAGCAGACCGTACAGGGATGCTGAAGCTTTCTTT. It translates to CASRPYRDAEAFF. V gene TRBV6-5 combines with J gene TRBJ1-1; possibly TRBD1 for D (6 bases). Germline V gives CDR1 MNHEY, CDR2 SVGAGI. The germline V and J ends were trimmed by 6 bases and 6 bases, with 14 bases remaining between them. The CDR3 has 13 amino acids.

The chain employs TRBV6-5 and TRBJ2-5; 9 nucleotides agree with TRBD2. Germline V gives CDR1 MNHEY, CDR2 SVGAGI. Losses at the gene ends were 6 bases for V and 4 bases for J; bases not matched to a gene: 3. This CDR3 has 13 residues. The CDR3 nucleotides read TGTGCCAGCAGGAGACTAGCGGCAGAGACCCAGTACTTC. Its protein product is CASRRLAAETQYF.

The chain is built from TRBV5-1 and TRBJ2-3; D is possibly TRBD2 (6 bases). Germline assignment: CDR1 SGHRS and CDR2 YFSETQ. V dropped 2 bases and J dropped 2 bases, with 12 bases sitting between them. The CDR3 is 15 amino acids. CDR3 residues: CASSFASVVTDTQYF. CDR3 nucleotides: TGCGCCAGCAGCTTCGCTAGCGTAGTCACAGATACGCAGTATTTT. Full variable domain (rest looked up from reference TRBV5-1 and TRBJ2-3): KAGVTQTPRYLIKTRGQQVTLSCSPISGHRSVSWYQQTPGQGLQFLFEYFSETQRNKGNFPGRFSGRQFSNSRSEMNVSTLELGDSALYLCASSFASVVTDTQYFGPGTRLTVL.

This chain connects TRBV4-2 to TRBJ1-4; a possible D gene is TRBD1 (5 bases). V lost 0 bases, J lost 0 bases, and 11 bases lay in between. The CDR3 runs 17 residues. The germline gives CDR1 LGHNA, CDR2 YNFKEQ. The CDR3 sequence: CASSQDPTVSTNEKLFF. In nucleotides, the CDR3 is TGTGCCAGCAGCCAAGATCCGACAGTATCAACTAATGAAAAACTGTTTTTT.